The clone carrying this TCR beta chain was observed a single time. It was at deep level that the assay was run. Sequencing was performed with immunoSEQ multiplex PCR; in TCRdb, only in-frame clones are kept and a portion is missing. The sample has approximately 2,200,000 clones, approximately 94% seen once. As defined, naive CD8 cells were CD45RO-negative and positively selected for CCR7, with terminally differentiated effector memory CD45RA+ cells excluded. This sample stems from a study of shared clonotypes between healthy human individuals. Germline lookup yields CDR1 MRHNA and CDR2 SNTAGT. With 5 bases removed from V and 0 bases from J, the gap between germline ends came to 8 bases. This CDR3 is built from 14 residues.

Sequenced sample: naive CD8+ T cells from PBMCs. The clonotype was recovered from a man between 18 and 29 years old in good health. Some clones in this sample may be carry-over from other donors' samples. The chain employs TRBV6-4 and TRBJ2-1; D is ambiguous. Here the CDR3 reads CASSPRSSYNEQFF. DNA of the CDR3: TGTGCCAGCAGTCCGAGGAGCTCCTACAATGAGCAGTTCTTC.